Shown below are 20 T cell receptor beta chains from a single sample sequenced in a study of blood T cell repertoires in COVID-19. The protocol was immunoSEQ multiplex PCR, while the TCRdb copy is restricted to in-frame clones and leaves out a portion. The repertoire holds around 230,000 clones, with roughly 80% as singletons. Sequenced input: peripheral blood. The receptors originated from a woman in her thirties or forties with active or convalescent COVID-19.

The V and J genes are TRBV5-1 and TRBJ1-4; 8 bases match TRBD1. CDR1 is SGHRS, CDR2 YFSETQ, per germline. With V trimmed by 5 bases and J by 6 bases, 9 bases remained unmatched. The CDR3 loop spans 15 amino acids. The CDR3 nucleotides are TGCGCCAGCAGGTCGCAGGGGGCACTTTATGAAAAACTGTTTTTT. Its translation: CASRSQGALYEKLFF.

This chain joins TRBV5-8 and TRBJ1-6; D ambiguous. Germline V gene sequence: CDR1 SGHTS, CDR2 YDEGEE. The CDR3 length is 12 residues. Trimming stripped 0 bases from V and 10 bases from J, with 5 bases between. The CDR3 region has the DNA TGTGCCAGCAGCTTGGTCTCGTCACCCCTCCACTTT. Translated, it gives CASSLVSSPLHF. The complete variable domain, with remaining parts taken from reference TRBV5-8 and TRBJ1-6, reads EAGVTQSPTHLIKTRGQQATLRCSPISGHTSVYWYQQALGLGLQFLLWYDEGEERNRGNFPPRFSGRQFPNYSSELNVNALELEDSALYLCASSLVSSPLHFGNGTRLTVT.

V usage is TRBV28 and J usage is TRBJ2-7; D is possibly TRBD2 (6 bases). The CDR3 totals 13 residues. V was trimmed by 5 bases and J by 3 bases, leaving 11 bases between them. The germline V gene encodes CDR1 MDHEN and CDR2 SYDVKM. The CDR3 DNA reads TGTGCCAGCAGTCCGGGAGAGAACTACGAGCAGTACTTC. Translation gives CASSPGENYEQYF.

The rearrangement uses TRBV7-9 and TRBJ1-1, with TRBD1 matching 8 bases. Germline CDR1 and CDR2: SEHNR and FQNEAQ (reference sequence). The J segment lost 1 base and the V segment lost 2 bases, leaving 3 bases of the junction unmatched. This CDR3 contains 15 residues. Here the CDR3 DNA reads TGTGCCAGCAGCTTAAGTCAGGGGGCGAACACTGAAGCTTTCTTT. This encodes CASSLSQGANTEAFF.

J is TRBJ1-1 and V is TRBV6-5, with 8 bases identical to TRBD1. Looked up from germline, CDR1 is MNHEY and CDR2 is SVGAGI. With 9 bases clipped from V and 7 bases from J, the junction kept 13 bases outside the gene matches. The CDR3 consists of 14 residues. The CDR3 spells CASLPGQGRDEAFF. In nucleotides, the CDR3 is TGTGCCAGTTTACCCGGACAGGGTCGTGATGAAGCTTTCTTT.

This clone appeared many times. V and J are TRBV19 and TRBJ1-1; D is perhaps TRBD1 (6 bases). Trimming left V 5 bases short and J 1 base short, with 14 bases between. The CDR3 loop spans 15 amino acids. Germline V gene data show CDR1 as LNHDA and CDR2 as SQIVND (reference sequence). The CDR3 bases are TGTGCCAGTAGTTCTTTACAGGGTGGGAACACTGAAGCTTTCTTT. This encodes CASSSLQGGNTEAFF.

The chain recombines TRBV2 with TRBJ1-1; D may be TRBD1 (5 bases). Germline V gene lookup returns CDR1 SNHLY and CDR2 FYNNEI. This CDR3 spans 11 amino acids. V lost 6 bases and J 8 bases, leaving 10 bases between the germline ends. Here the CDR3 DNA reads TGTGCCAGCAGCCTGACAGCGGAAGCTTTCTTT. Translation: CASSLTAEAFF.

The count of this clone is one. The rearrangement joins TRBV29-1 to TRBJ1-2; the D is unclear. V lost 6 bases, J lost 6 bases, and 14 bases lay in between. Per germline, CDR1 SQVTM and CDR2 ANQGSEA. This CDR3 has 12 amino acids. CDR3 amino acids: CSVTGMGNGYTF. In nucleotides, the CDR3 is TGCAGCGTGACGGGGATGGGGAATGGCTACACCTTC. The whole variable domain, filled in from reference TRBV29-1 and TRBJ1-2, reads SAVISQKPSRDICQRGTSLTIQCQVDSQVTMMFWYRQQPGQSLTLIATANQGSEATYESGFVIDKFPISRPNLTFSTLTVSNMSPEDSSIYLCSVTGMGNGYTFGSGTRLTVV.

The gene calls are TRBV15 and TRBJ1-5, with 8 bases that match TRBD1. Germline CDR1 LNHNV, CDR2 YYDKDF (reference sequence). The junction had 12 bases not matched to a gene; V was cut back by 0 bases and J by 8 bases. The CDR3 loop spans 17 amino acids. The CDR3 DNA sequence: TGTGCCACCAGCAGAGAAAACAGGGCAGGGGGCCTTGAGCCCCAGCATTTT. It translates to CATSRENRAGGLEPQHF.

This clone was seen a few times. The chain recombines TRBV4-1 with TRBJ2-7; D unclear. The CDR3 covers 15 residues. Germline CDR1 reads MGHRA; CDR2 reads YSYEKL. V gave up 0 bases and J gave up 4 bases, with 13 bases separating them. The CDR3 DNA follows: TGCGCCAGCAGCCAAGAGGCTAGTCGGGTGTACGAGCAGTACTTC. It is translated as CASSQEASRVYEQYF.

V is TRBV27 and J is TRBJ1-6; 11 bases align to TRBD1. This CDR3 region has 16 residues. With V trimmed by 6 bases and J by 10 bases, 11 bases remained unmatched. Germline assignment: CDR1 MNHEY and CDR2 SMNVEV (reference sequence). CDR3 coding DNA: TGTGCCAGCAGGTTTAATGGACAGGGGGCGTACTCACCCCTCCACTTT. Translated: CASRFNGQGAYSPLHF.

A few counts support this clone. This chain connects TRBV6-5 to TRBJ2-3, with D possibly matching TRBD2 (5 bases). Looked up from germline, CDR1 is MNHEY and CDR2 is SVGAGI. V lost 8 bases and J lost 11, with 20 bases in between. The CDR3 extends over 13 amino acids. CDR3 protein: CASGAASARGQYF. In DNA form, the CDR3 reads TGTGCCAGCGGAGCGGCTTCCGCCCGGGGGCAGTATTTT.

The gene calls are TRBV7-3 and TRBJ2-7; possibly TRBD2 for D (5 bases). Germline CDR1 is SGHTA and CDR2 is FQGTGA. The CDR3 is made up of 17 amino acids. V dropped 5 bases and J dropped 0 bases, with 20 bases sitting between them. CDR3 amino acids: CASSPKPSRADSYEQYF. As DNA, the CDR3 is TGTGCCAGCAGCCCCAAGCCATCGCGGGCGGACTCCTACGAGCAGTACTTC.

The V and J genes are TRBV6-6 and TRBJ1-6, with D tentatively TRBD1 (6 bases). Germline V gene sequence: CDR1 MNHNY, CDR2 SVGAGI (reference sequence). The CDR3 totals 15 residues. Trimming stripped 5 bases from V and 9 bases from J, with 17 bases between. Written as DNA, the CDR3 is TGTGCCAGCAGTCCGGACAGCTTACAGTTTTCACCCCTCCACTTT. It is translated as CASSPDSLQFSPLHF.

The V gene is TRBV21-1, the J gene TRBJ1-5; TRBD1, the table's D call, lacks a check against the DNA. TRBV21-1 is a listed pseudogene. The CDR3 consists of 15 residues. CDR3 region: CASSPGTGKVQPQHF. For the CDR3, the DNA is TGTGCCAGCAGCCCCGGGACAGGGAAGGTTCAGCCCCAGCATTTT.

V usage is TRBV19 and J usage is TRBJ1-2; TRBD1 is a possible D gene (6 bases). V shed 8 bases and J shed 4 bases, with 29 bases lying between them. Germline-derived CDR1 and CDR2 are LNHDA and SQIVND (reference sequence). The CDR3 spans 18 residues. The CDR3 is CASWETGRPSRFGYGYTF. The CDR3 DNA follows: TGTGCCAGTTGGGAGACAGGACGTCCTTCACGCTTTGGCTATGGCTACACCTTC.

This chain links TRBV9 with TRBJ2-3; 9 bases agree with TRBD2. The CDR3 is 16 amino acids. In germline, CDR1 is SGDLS, CDR2 YYNGEE. V shed 2 bases, J shed 1 base, and the junction held 5 bases outside the gene matches. The CDR3 protein is CASSVYSGGGTDTQYF. DNA for the CDR3: TGTGCCAGCAGCGTTTATAGCGGGGGTGGCACAGATACGCAGTATTTT. Looking up the rest from reference TRBV9 and TRBJ2-3 gives the full variable domain: DSGVTQTPKHLITATGQRVTLRCSPRSGDLSVYWYQQSLDQGLQFLIQYYNGEERAKGNILERFSAQQFPDLHSELNLSSLELGDSALYFCASSVYSGGGTDTQYFGPGTRLTVL.

V gene TRBV27 combines with J gene TRBJ2-3, with TRBD2 identical over 10 bases. CDR3 size: 15 residues. The J segment lost 3 bases and the V segment lost 5 bases, leaving 5 bases of the junction unmatched. CDR1 is MNHEY and CDR2 is SMNVEV in the germline V gene (reference sequence). CDR3 in DNA: TGTGCCAGCAGTCGGACTAGCGGACCTACAGATACGCAGTATTTT. Its translation is CASSRTSGPTDTQYF.

The chain combines TRBV28 with TRBJ2-4, with 7 nucleotides matching TRBD1. With 4 bases clipped from V and 6 bases from J, the junction kept 12 bases outside the gene matches. The CDR3 has 16 amino acids. Germline CDR1 is MDHEN and CDR2 is SYDVKM. For the CDR3, the DNA is TGTGCCAGCAGTTCCTACGAGACAGGGTCGGGAAACATTCAGTACTTC. This codes for CASSSYETGSGNIQYF. The full variable domain, completed using reference TRBV28 and TRBJ2-4, is DVKVTQSSRYLVKRTGEKVFLECVQDMDHENMFWYRQDPGLGLRLIYFSYDVKMKEKGDIPEGYSVSREKKERFSLILESASTNQTSMYLCASSSYETGSGNIQYFGAGTRLSVL.

This chain connects TRBV29-1 to TRBJ1-3; TRBD1 is a possible D gene (6 bases). V lost 7 bases and J lost 8, with 18 bases in between. The CDR3 totals 13 residues. CDR1 is SQVTM, CDR2 ANQGSEA, per germline. The CDR3: CSADEGGLDTIYF. CDR3 bases: TGCAGCGCGGACGAGGGGGGTTTAGACACCATATATTTT.